The next 21 T cell receptor beta chains were all read from a single sample in a study of cytomegalovirus exposure and HLA in healthy donors. Both 60 Vbeta primers and 13 Jbeta primers went into the PCR. Assay used: immunoSEQ multiplex PCR; TCRdb lists only in-frame clones, some missing. The sample has some 130,000 clones, 65% to 85% seen once. Sequenced material: PBMCs. Receptors originate from a boy aged 5 to 17 in good health and CMV-seronegative.

The chain joins TRBV4-1 to TRBJ2-7; D gene unclear. Trimming removed 5 bases from V and 4 bases from J, with 18 bases in between. CDR1 and CDR2 (germline): MGHRA, YSYEKL. This CDR3 spans 15 amino acids. The CDR3 bases are TGCGCCAGCAGCACCAAGAATATAGATGAATACGAGCAGTACTTC. It codes for CASSTKNIDEYEQYF.

The chain recombines TRBV7-6 with TRBJ2-7, with D possibly TRBD1 on 6 matching bases. Germline V CDR1 and CDR2: SGHVS, FNYEAQ. Trimming cost V 4 bases and J 2 bases, with 12 bases left between them. The CDR3 has 14 residues. CDR3 bases: TGTGCCAGCAGCTCAGGACAGTTCCCCTACGAGCAGTACTTC. Translating it yields CASSSGQFPYEQYF.

V is TRBV29-1 and J is TRBJ2-7; D might be TRBD2 (7 bases). The CDR3 runs 16 residues. The germline CDR1 and CDR2 sequences are SQVTM and ANQGSEA. The ends were cut back, 7 bases at V and 2 bases at J, with 24 bases in the middle. CDR3 in DNA: TGCAGCGAGAACGGAGTGGGGTGGGGGGGCCCCTACGAGCAGTACTTC. This translates into CSENGVGWGGPYEQYF.

The gene calls are TRBV7-9 and TRBJ2-5, with 8 bases aligning to TRBD1. The V and J ends lost 1 base and 1 base, in that order; junction bases with no gene match: 5. CDR1 SEHNR and CDR2 FQNEAQ come from the germline V gene (reference sequence). The CDR3 is 16 amino acids. The CDR3 is CASSLDRTGGQETQYF. CDR3 coding DNA: TGTGCCAGCAGCTTAGACCGAACAGGGGGCCAAGAGACCCAGTACTTC.

V is TRBV29-1 and J is TRBJ2-7, with a weak D call TRBD2 (6 bases). The CDR3 is made up of 12 amino acids. CDR1 is SQVTM, CDR2 ANQGSEA, per germline. Trimming removed 7 bases from V and 2 bases from J, with 12 bases in between. The CDR3 sequence: CSGGVNPYEQYF. The CDR3 DNA sequence: TGCAGCGGCGGGGTCAATCCCTACGAGCAGTACTTC.

This clone came up a few times. The chain joins TRBV6-6 to TRBJ1-5; the D is unclear. Germline CDR1 MNHNY, CDR2 SVGAGI (reference sequence). Trimming removed 11 bases from V and 5 bases from J, with 16 bases in between. The CDR3 runs 13 residues. CDR3 sequence (DNA): TGTGCCTCACGCCGCGTCGGGGATCAGCCCCAGCATTTT. Translation: CASRRVGDQPQHF.

This chain uses TRBV9 with TRBJ1-1; 7 nucleotides line up with TRBD1. The CDR3 totals 12 residues. Germline V lookup: CDR1 SGDLS, CDR2 YYNGEE. With 4 bases clipped from V and 14 bases from J, the junction kept 11 bases outside the gene matches. CDR3 nucleotide sequence: TGTGCCAGCAGCATAACAGCAGACAGGGTGTTCTTT. This translates into CASSITADRVFF.

This chain connects TRBV4-3 to TRBJ2-1; 12 nucleotides line up with TRBD2. Germline V gene lookup returns CDR1 LGHNA and CDR2 YSLEER. The CDR3 covers 16 residues. Trimming cost V 0 bases and J 9 bases; bases outside gene matches: 6. The CDR3 protein is CASSQDFTSGRSEQFF. The CDR3 DNA sequence: TGCGCCAGCAGCCAAGATTTTACTAGCGGGAGGAGTGAGCAGTTCTTC.

There are a few counts of this clone. The V and J genes are TRBV7-3 and TRBJ2-3, with 7 nucleotides matching TRBD2. V was pared by 0 bases and J by 9 bases, with 6 bases of the junction left unmatched. Germline V gene data show CDR1 as SGHTA and CDR2 as FQGTGA. CDR3 length: 14 residues. The CDR3: CASSLTREGSTQYF. Written as DNA, the CDR3 is TGTGCCAGCAGCTTAACGAGGGAGGGCTCGACGCAGTATTTT. The full variable domain, in which reference TRBV7-3 and TRBJ2-3 provide the parts outside the CDR3, is GAGVSQTPSNKVTEKGKYVELRCDPISGHTALYWYRQSLGQGPEFLIYFQGTGAADDSGLPNDRFFAVRPEGSVSTLKIQRTERGDSAVYLCASSLTREGSTQYFGPGTRLTVL.

V is TRBV19 and J is TRBJ2-7, with a weak D call TRBD1 (6 bases). CDR3 size: 16 residues. V shed 4 bases and J shed 2 bases, with 18 bases lying between them. Germline values: CDR1 LNHDA, CDR2 SQIVND (reference sequence). The CDR3 sequence: CASSSGQTIPAYEQYF. CDR3 bases: TGTGCCAGTAGTAGCGGACAGACGATACCAGCCTACGAGCAGTACTTC.

The J gene is TRBJ1-5, the V gene TRBV6-1, with a tentative D call TRBD1 (6 bases). Germline V gene lookup returns CDR1 MNHNS and CDR2 SASEGT. The V and J ends lost 8 bases and 0 bases respectively, with 8 bases between them. CDR3 length equals 13 residues. The CDR3 nucleotides are TGTGCCAGCGGACAGTATAGCAATCAGCCCCAGCATTTT. Protein product: CASGQYSNQPQHF.

The chain employs TRBV7-9 and TRBJ2-7, with 9 bases aligning to TRBD2. CDR1 and CDR2 (germline): SEHNR, FQNEAQ (reference sequence). This CDR3 has 15 amino acids. V lost 3 bases, J lost 0 bases, and 3 bases stayed unmatched. CDR3 in DNA: TGTGCCAGCAGCTTCGCGGGAGGGCCCTCCTACGAGCAGTACTTC. Residues: CASSFAGGPSYEQYF.

This clone was detected only once. V gene TRBV4-1 combines with J gene TRBJ1-4; D ambiguous. This CDR3 is 16 amino acids long. V was cut by 0 bases and J by 3 bases, with 11 bases left in between. The V gene's germline CDR1 is MGHRA and CDR2 YSYEKL. The CDR3 protein is CASSQDLGASNEKLFF. The CDR3 nucleotides are TGCGCCAGCAGCCAAGATCTTGGAGCGTCTAATGAAAAACTGTTTTTT.

This clone has just one count. V gene TRBV6-1 combines with J gene TRBJ2-1, with 9 bases fitting TRBD2. CDR1 and CDR2 from the germline V gene are MNHNS and SASEGT. Trimming removed 1 base from V and 8 bases from J; junction bases left unmatched: 9. The CDR3 loop spans 16 amino acids. The CDR3 DNA sequence: TGTGCCAGCAGTGAAGAGAGCGGGAGGAGAACATATGAGCAGTTCTTC. Its translation is CASSEESGRRTYEQFF.

The V call is TRBV5-1, the J call TRBJ2-7; 11 bases map to TRBD2. Germline values: CDR1 SGHRS, CDR2 YFSETQ. The junction had 10 bases not matched to a gene; V was cut back by 8 bases and J by 0 bases. The CDR3 consists of 16 residues. CDR3 residues: CARAGIAGGRSYEQYF. The DNA for the CDR3 is TGCGCCAGGGCGGGTATAGCGGGAGGGCGCTCCTACGAGCAGTACTTC.

The CDR3 sequence: CASSRTSGRARETQYF. CDR3 DNA sequence: TGTGCCAGCAGTCGGACTAGCGGGAGGGCCCGAGAGACCCAGTACTTC. This sequence joins TRBV11-2 and TRBJ2-5, with TRBD2 identical over 15 bases. Looked up from germline, CDR1 is SGHAT and CDR2 is FQNNGV. The CDR3 totals 16 residues. V lost 6 bases and J lost 4; bases outside the gene matches: 6.

The J gene is TRBJ1-1, the V gene TRBV5-4; TRBD1 aligns across 7 bases. Germline-derived CDR1 and CDR2 are SGHNT and YYREEE (reference sequence). The V gene end was trimmed by 4 bases and the J gene end by 1 base; junction bases not matched to a gene: 10. The CDR3 extends over 16 amino acids. The CDR3 nucleotides read TGTGCCAGCAGCGACGGAAACAGGGGCGCGAACACTGAAGCTTTCTTT. Translating it yields CASSDGNRGANTEAFF.

The V gene is TRBV4-1, the J gene TRBJ2-1, with D tentatively TRBD2 (5 bases). The CDR3 sequence is 15 residues long. V lost 1 base, J lost 4 bases, and 11 bases lay in between. The germline V gene encodes CDR1 MGHRA and CDR2 YSYEKL. CDR3 in DNA: TGCGCCAGCAGCCAAGTTGAGGGTGGGTACAATGAGCAGTTCTTC. This gives the protein CASSQVEGGYNEQFF.

The V call is TRBV6-5, the J call TRBJ2-3; no reliable D call. V lost 4 bases and J lost 6, with 11 bases in between. CDR1 and CDR2 from the germline V gene are MNHEY and SVGAGI. The CDR3 sequence is 13 residues long. CDR3 protein: CASSFSVRDTQYF. CDR3 coding DNA: TGTGCCAGCAGTTTCTCCGTACGGGATACGCAGTATTTT.

This sequence joins TRBV5-8 and TRBJ2-7; D gene ambiguous. V shed 0 bases and J shed 3 bases, with 4 bases lying between them. The CDR3 is 12 amino acids. The V gene's germline CDR1 is SGHTS and CDR2 YDEGEE. DNA for the CDR3: TGTGCCAGCAGCTTGGCCCTCTACGAGCAGTACTTC. Protein product: CASSLALYEQYF.

The rearrangement joins TRBV5-1 to TRBJ2-6; the D gene is possibly TRBD2 (5 bases). CDR1 and CDR2 from the germline V gene are SGHRS and YFSETQ. The V and J ends lost 3 bases and 0 bases respectively, with 16 bases between them. The CDR3 consists of 18 residues. Here the CDR3 DNA reads TGCGCCAGCAGCTCCGCGGGCATTAACCGCTCTGGGGCCAACGTCCTGACTTTC. This translates into CASSSAGINRSGANVLTF.